This section outlines one TCR beta chain sequence together with its context. Its specificity is unknown. The data originate from a study of CD8+ T cells in alopecia areata. Study details: After 6 to 18 months of tofacitinib, follow-up continued 6 months off drug.

Study-wide findings and caveats: Higher clonality than in normal scalp was seen in lesional scalp, especially alopecia totalis/universalis.

Alopecia areata patients had lesional scalp punch biopsies and peripheral blood taken from them. Isolation of CD4+ and CD8+ T cells from PBMCs was achieved by sorting. Following RNA extraction, reverse transcription yielded cDNA that acted as the sequencing template. Assay used: immunoSEQ multiplex PCR; TCRdb lists only in-frame clones, some missing. The table includes 150,000 to 200,000 clones, roughly 60% detected once. The germline CDR1 and CDR2 sequences are SGHDN and FVKESK. This CDR3 is 13 amino acids long. Trimming left V 4 bases short and J 8 bases short, with 14 bases between. This sequence joins TRBV14 and TRBJ1-2, with a weak D call TRBD1 (5 bases). The starting material was CD4+ T cells sorted from blood, obtained at week 0. This clonotype originated in a human donor with alopecia areata. DNA for the CDR3: TGTGCCAGCAGCCCGGGACCTCTATGGGGCTACACCTTC. Translated, it gives CASSPGPLWGYTF.